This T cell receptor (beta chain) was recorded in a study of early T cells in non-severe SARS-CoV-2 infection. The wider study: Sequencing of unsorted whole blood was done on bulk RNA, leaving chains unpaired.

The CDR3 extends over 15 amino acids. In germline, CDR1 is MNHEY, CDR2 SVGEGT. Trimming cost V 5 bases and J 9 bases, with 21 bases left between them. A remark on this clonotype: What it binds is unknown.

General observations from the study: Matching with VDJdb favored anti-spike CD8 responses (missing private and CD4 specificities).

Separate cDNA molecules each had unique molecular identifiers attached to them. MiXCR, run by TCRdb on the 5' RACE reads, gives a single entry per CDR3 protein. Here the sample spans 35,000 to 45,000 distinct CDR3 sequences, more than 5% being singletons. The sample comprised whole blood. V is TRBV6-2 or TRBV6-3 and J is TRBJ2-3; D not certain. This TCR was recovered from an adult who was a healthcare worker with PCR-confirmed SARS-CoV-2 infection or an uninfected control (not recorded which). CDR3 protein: CASSLLMAPANTQYF. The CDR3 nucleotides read TGTGCCAGCAGTCTCCTCATGGCCCCCGCTAACACGCAGTATTTT.